This T cell receptor beta chain was retrieved from a study of blood T cell repertoires in COVID-19 (dated by TCRdb to the early 2020s). Context from the whole study: Samples from collaborators originated in the United States, Italy and Spain and spanned both the acute and convalescent phases of COVID-19. Where HLA class I and class II types were available, the types were taken from metadata supplied by the sample provider, not from assay-based typing. The prospective study material was composed of cDNA or gDNA derived from T cells, B-cell-depleted T cells, or PBMCs. Nearly every sample came with metadata listing a de-identified subject ID, COVID-19 status, age in years and sex. Samples came from the ongoing ImmuneRACE study (first 160 participants) plus 1,254 subjects from 6 global collaborators. Deeply sampled blood TCRbeta repertoires from subjects exposed to, actively infected with, or recovered from COVID-19 were included in the dataset. A freely available public database, intended as a resource for researchers studying the immune response to SARS-CoV-2, is where the repertoires were released. Summary of the overall study and its limitations: The quantity of clinical and demographic metadata differed by source and by participant and was supplied without curation.

One collaborating source in Seattle enrolled patients during active infection and followed them longitudinally through the course of disease. Whole blood was collected in K2EDTA tubes by collaborating institutions according to the institutions' own protocols. For TCRbeta analysis, collaborators shipped samples as frozen whole blood, isolated PBMCs, or DNA extracted from either of those sample types. Turning to this clone: No cognate antigen has been identified for it. A much larger clone differs from this one at a single base, so this may be a read error.

The CDR3 contains 13 residues, cysteine and phenylalanine counted. The entry retains the CDR3 DNA only, 39 bases that are in frame from base 1. V gives up 3 bases and J gives up 0 bases, and the segment between their germline ends measures 5 bases. The germline V gene gives CDR1 as SGHTA and CDR2 as FQGNSA. The immunoSEQ Assay, a bias-controlled multiplex PCR, was used to amplify TCRbeta CDR3 regions from genomic DNA. In the original analysis: Nucleated cell counts per sample were estimated from amplification of reference gene primers within the assay. To quantify the absolute abundance of each unique TCRbeta CDR3 rearrangement, sequence reads were collapsed and filtered. For each sample, productive Simpson clonality was calculated by taking the square root of Simpson's diversity index across productive rearrangements. As stored in TCRdb, this immuneACCESS dataset retains in-frame rearrangements with V and J assigned. A fraction of the clones does not appear; measured against another copy, unresolved V genes explain less than half of the discrepancy, and the remainder lacks a known reason. D and trimming were read from the DNA, whereas the V and J calls and clone size are those reported in that table. For this sample there are around 260,000 clones; around 82% appear just once. The top ten constitute 15% to 17% of the sample.

The sequenced sample consisted of peripheral blood. The rearrangement joined TRBV7-2 to TRBJ1-2; TRBD1 could be the D gene, as 5 bases match. This sequence was found in a person between 65 and 80 years old with COVID-19, enrolled during active disease. The DNA is TGTGCCAGCAGCTTGGACACTAACTATGGCTACACCTTC. Its amino acids are CASSLDTNYGYTF.